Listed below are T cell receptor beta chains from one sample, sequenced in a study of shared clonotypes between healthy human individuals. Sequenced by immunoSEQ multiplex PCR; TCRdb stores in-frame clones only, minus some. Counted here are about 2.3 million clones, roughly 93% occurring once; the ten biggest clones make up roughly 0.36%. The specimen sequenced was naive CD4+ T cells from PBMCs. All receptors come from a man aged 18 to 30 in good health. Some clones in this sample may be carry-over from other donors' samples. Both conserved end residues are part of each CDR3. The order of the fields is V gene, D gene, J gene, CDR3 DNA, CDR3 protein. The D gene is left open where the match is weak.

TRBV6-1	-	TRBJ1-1	TGTGCCAGCAGTGAATACAGCTTAATGAACACTGAAGCTTTCTTT	CASSEYSLMNTEAFF
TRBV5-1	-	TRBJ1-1	TGCGCCAGCAGCTTGGTCTCAGGGAACACTGAAGCTTTCTTT	CASSLVSGNTEAFF
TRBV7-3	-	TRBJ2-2	TGTGCCAGCAGCTTAGTTTCTGGGGGCACCGGGGAGCTGTTTTTT	CASSLVSGGTGELFF
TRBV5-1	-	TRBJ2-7	TGCGCCAGCAGCCCTGACAGGCGGGCCTACGAGCAGTACTTC	CASSPDRRAYEQYF
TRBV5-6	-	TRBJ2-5	TGTGCCAGCAGCGGAGTACAAGAGACCCAGTACTTC	CASSGVQETQYF
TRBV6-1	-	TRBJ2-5	TGTGCCAGCAGCCTCGGACGGTCGGCGGAGACCCAGTACTTC	CASSLGRSAETQYF
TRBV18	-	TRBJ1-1	TGTGCCAGCTCACAGCAAGCAGGGCAAGCTTTCTTT	CASSQQAGQAFF
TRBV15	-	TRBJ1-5	TGTGCCACCAGCAGAGGAGTAAATAGCAATCAGCCCCAGCATTTT	CATSRGVNSNQPQHF
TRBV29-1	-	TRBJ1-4	TGCACCTTCACAGGGACTGAAGAAAAACTGTTTTTT	CTFTGTEEKLFF
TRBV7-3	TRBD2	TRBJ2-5	TGTGCCAGCAGCCAAGCGGGAGTCCGAGAGACCCAGTACTTC	CASSQAGVRETQYF
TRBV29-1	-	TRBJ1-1	TGCAGCGTCGGGGGGGGGCGCTTCACTGAAGCTTTCTTT	CSVGGGRFTEAFF
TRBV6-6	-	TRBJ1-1	TGTGCCAGCAGGATGACGGAATTCACTGAAGCTTTCTTT	CASRMTEFTEAFF
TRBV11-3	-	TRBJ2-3	TGTGCCAGCAGCATCAGTTCGTCAGATACGCAGTATTTT	CASSISSSDTQYF